This T cell receptor beta chain stems from a study of response to subunit inactivated influenza vaccine. Regarding the study as a whole: There was a suggestion from the authors that each seasonal influenza vaccination recruits few new T cells.

TCRdb re-called the RT-PCR reads with MiXCR, one entry per CDR3 protein. The table has some 850,000 distinct CDR3 sequences, under 20% seen once. Worth noting for this clonotype: Its antigen is not identified.

Germline CDR1 and CDR2: MDHEN and SYDVKM. The CDR3 contains 17 residues. J gave up 8 bases and V 3 bases, and 15 bases lay outside the gene matches. The source was PBMCs from blood, collected 4 to 6 days after vaccination. The chain carries TRBV28 and TRBJ2-1; TRBD2 matches at 8 bases. This TCR was recovered from a man aged 45-60 years who received an inactivated influenza vaccine. The CDR3 bases are TGTGCCAGCAGTTTTTGGTCGGGCACCCGCGGGAGGCATGAGCAGTTCTTC. Its protein product is CASSFWSGTRGRHEQFF.